The 21 T cell receptor beta chains given below trace back to one sample, sequenced in a study of cytomegalovirus exposure and HLA in healthy donors. Researchers ran the PCR with 60 Vbeta and 13 Jbeta primers. Sequenced by immunoSEQ multiplex PCR; TCRdb stores in-frame clones only, minus some. Of some 80,000 clones listed, over 9% are singletons. Sequenced input: PBMCs. These receptors all come from a man aged 55 to 70 in good health and CMV-seropositive.

The chain is built from TRBV29-1 and TRBJ1-2; D gene unclear. The CDR3 length is 13 residues. Trimming left V 1 base short and J 3 bases short, with 9 bases between. Germline V gene sequence: CDR1 SQVTM, CDR2 ANQGSEA. The CDR3: CSVEAREHYGYTF. CDR3 bases: TGCAGCGTTGAAGCGCGGGAGCACTATGGCTACACCTTC.

This chain connects TRBV7-2 to TRBJ2-2, with TRBD2 as a possible D gene (6 bases). The CDR3 extends over 14 amino acids. V was cut by 5 bases and J by 5 bases, with 12 bases left in between. The V gene's germline CDR1 is SGHTA and CDR2 FQGNSA. CDR3: CASSLSGPTGELFF. In DNA, the CDR3 is TGTGCCAGCAGCCTTAGCGGACCGACCGGGGAGCTGTTTTTT.

This chain uses TRBV28 with TRBJ1-5, with D possibly TRBD1 on 5 matching bases. Germline loops: CDR1 MDHEN, CDR2 SYDVKM. CDR3 length: 15 residues. Trimming took 2 bases from V and 4 from J, leaving 12 bases between them. For the CDR3, the DNA is TGTGCCAGCAGTTTAGGTCTCGGGGGAAATCAGCCCCAGCATTTT. Translated: CASSLGLGGNQPQHF.

The chain links TRBV21-1 to TRBJ1-3; no DNA check was done on the table's D call, TRBD1. TRBV21-1 is labeled a pseudogene. The CDR3 runs to 16 residues. Here the CDR3 DNA reads TGTGCCAGCAGCGCGGACATCCTCGTCTCTGGAAACACCATATATTTT. It codes for CASSADILVSGNTIYF.

V gene TRBV7-3 combines with J gene TRBJ2-7; the match to TRBD1 covers 11 bases. Germline V gene data show CDR1 as SGHTA and CDR2 as FQGTGA. After removal of 8 bases from V and 2 bases from J, the junction contained 2 bases not matched to a gene. This CDR3 contains 13 residues. The CDR3 here is CASGDRGTYEQYV. CDR3 in DNA: TGTGCCAGCGGGGACAGGGGGACCTACGAGCAGTACGTC.

This clone was seen only a few times. The gene calls are TRBV2 and TRBJ2-5; 8 nucleotides agree with TRBD2. The germline V gene encodes CDR1 SNHLY and CDR2 FYNNEI. This CDR3 region has 14 residues. V lost 7 bases and J lost 4; bases outside the gene matches: 8. As DNA, the CDR3 is TGTGCCAGCAAGTACGGGAGCGGGGGAGAGACCCAGTACTTC. Encoded protein: CASKYGSGGETQYF.

The J gene is TRBJ2-5, the V gene TRBV11-1, with 7 bases aligning to TRBD1. This CDR3 is built from 13 residues. CDR1 is SGHAT, CDR2 FQDESV, per germline (reference sequence). V was pared by 10 bases and J by 4 bases, with 9 bases of the junction left unmatched. CDR3 loop: CATRLTGSETQYF. The CDR3 DNA sequence: TGTGCCACCAGACTGACAGGGTCAGAGACCCAGTACTTC.

This clone was counted between two and nine times. The chain is built from TRBV29-1 and TRBJ1-1; perhaps TRBD1 as D (6 bases). V was clipped by 1 base and J by 5 bases, with 17 bases between them. This CDR3 has 15 residues. Germline V gene data show CDR1 as SQVTM and CDR2 as ANQGSEA. As DNA, the CDR3 is TGCAGCGTTGAAGGCGTAAGGGGGGGGTGGACTGAAGCTTTCTTT. It translates to CSVEGVRGGWTEAFF.

This clone was seen a handful of times. The CDR3 protein is CATSNTGDQPQHF. The CDR3 DNA reads as TGTGCCACCAGCAACACAGGGGACCAGCCCCAGCATTTT. V and J are TRBV15 and TRBJ1-5, with 7 positions matching TRBD1. The CDR3 is made up of 13 amino acids. V was clipped by 4 bases and J by 7 bases; unmatched bases: 4. Germline V gene sequence: CDR1 LNHNV, CDR2 YYDKDF (reference sequence).

This clone is a singleton in its sample. The chain links TRBV4-2 to TRBJ2-5, with 10 bases aligning to TRBD1. The germline gives CDR1 LGHNA, CDR2 YNFKEQ. The CDR3 contains 16 residues. V lost 1 base and J lost 1; bases outside the gene matches: 3. This CDR3 reads CASSQVGTGVQETQYF. CDR3 nucleotides: TGTGCCAGCAGCCAAGTTGGGACAGGGGTCCAAGAGACCCAGTACTTC.

This clone was picked up a small number of times. The chain employs TRBV30 and TRBJ1-2, with a possible D match to TRBD1 (6 bases). This CDR3 has 14 amino acids. V was trimmed by 1 base and J by 8 bases, leaving 17 bases between them. In germline, CDR1 is GTSNPN, CDR2 SVGIG (reference sequence). The CDR3 sequence: CAWSGGGGPGGYTF. CDR3 nucleotide sequence: TGTGCCTGGAGTGGGGGCGGGGGGCCGGGAGGCTACACCTTC.

The CDR3 is CASGGGDSGNTIYF. The CDR3, as DNA: TGCGCCAGCGGAGGCGGGGATTCTGGAAACACCATATATTTT. The rearrangement joins TRBV4-1 to TRBJ1-3; no clear D. The CDR3 extends over 14 amino acids. V was trimmed by 8 bases and J by 1 base, leaving 12 bases between them. Germline V gene lookup returns CDR1 MGHRA and CDR2 YSYEKL.

This clone was seen a handful of times. This sequence joins TRBV19 and TRBJ1-1, with no clear D. V lost 3 bases and J lost 2, with 16 bases in between. The length of the CDR3 is 16 residues. Germline V gives CDR1 LNHDA, CDR2 SQIVND (reference sequence). DNA of the CDR3: TGTGCCAGTAGTATGCAAAGTGGAGGGCCAAACACTGAAGCTTTCTTT. It translates to CASSMQSGGPNTEAFF.

The chain has TRBV28 and TRBJ2-1; 10 bases align to TRBD2. The germline V gene has CDR1 MDHEN and CDR2 SYDVKM. The CDR3 has 16 residues. The V gene end was trimmed by 4 bases and the J gene end by 6 bases; junction bases not matched to a gene: 9. This CDR3 is CASSSWSGGALNEQFF. The DNA of the CDR3 is TGTGCCAGCAGTTCATGGAGCGGGGGGGCCCTCAATGAGCAGTTCTTC.

This chain joins TRBV29-1 and TRBJ2-5; D uncertain. The CDR3 loop spans 13 amino acids. Per germline, CDR1 SQVTM and CDR2 ANQGSEA. V was shortened by 3 bases and J by 5 bases, with 13 bases between the two germline ends. In nucleotides, the CDR3 is TGCAGCGTTGAGGGCCTACCCCCGGAGACCCAGTACTTC. Its protein product is CSVEGLPPETQYF.

This clone was observed a handful of times. The chain employs TRBV11-1 and TRBJ1-1; TRBD1 matches at 8 bases. From germline, CDR1 is SGHAT and CDR2 FQDESV (reference sequence). The junction had 11 bases not matched to a gene; V was cut back by 5 bases and J by 6 bases. The CDR3 is made up of 15 amino acids. The CDR3 loop reads CASSHRTGMGPEAFF. CDR3 bases: TGTGCCAGCAGCCACCGGACAGGGATGGGCCCTGAAGCTTTCTTT.

In its sample, this clone was seen a few times. The chain has TRBV2 and TRBJ2-5; D is uncertain. Germline V gives CDR1 SNHLY, CDR2 FYNNEI. CDR3 length: 11 amino acids. Trimming removed 7 bases at V and 2 bases at J, with 5 bases between. The CDR3 region has the DNA TGTGCCAGCAACAGACAAGAGACCCAGTACTTC. Its protein is CASNRQETQYF.

The V gene is TRBV5-6, the J gene TRBJ2-7, with TRBD1 as a possible D gene (5 bases). The CDR3 is 14 amino acids. CDR1 SGHDT and CDR2 YYEEEE come from the germline V gene. Trimming cost V 4 bases and J 1 base, with 12 bases left between them. CDR3 coding DNA: TGTGCCAGCAGCCAACCAGGGCAATCCTACGAGCAGTACTTC. Encoded protein: CASSQPGQSYEQYF.

V and J are TRBV5-6 and TRBJ2-5, with 9 bases that match TRBD2. There are 13 residues in the CDR3. Germline lookup yields CDR1 SGHDT and CDR2 YYEEEE. With V trimmed by 6 bases and J by 6 bases, 6 bases remained unmatched. In DNA, the CDR3 is TGTGCCAGCACGGCGGGAGGGGGGAAGACCCAGTACTTC. It is translated as CASTAGGGKTQYF.

This chain links TRBV23-1 with TRBJ1-5, with 9 bases matching TRBD1. TRBV23-1 is marked as an open reading frame, function uncertain. This CDR3 is built from 15 residues. The ends lost 3 bases at V and 5 bases at J; junction bases unmatched: 5. CDR3 loop: CASSHYRGRDQPQHF. CDR3 nucleotides: TGCGCCAGCAGTCATTACAGGGGGCGCGATCAGCCCCAGCATTTT.

About this clone itself: Other DNA sequences in this specimen translate into the identical CDR3. J is TRBJ1-6 and V is TRBV9; D is unresolved. This CDR3 is 15 amino acids long. Germline CDR1 is SGDLS and CDR2 is YYNGEE. V dropped 2 bases and J dropped 1 base, with 7 bases sitting between them. This CDR3 is CASSVGGSYNSPLHF. The CDR3 DNA sequence: TGTGCCAGCAGCGTTGGAGGGTCCTATAATTCACCCCTCCACTTT. Filled out from reference TRBV9 and TRBJ1-6, the complete variable domain reads DSGVTQTPKHLITATGQRVTLRCSPRSGDLSVYWYQQSLDQGLQFLIQYYNGEERAKGNILERFSAQQFPDLHSELNLSSLELGDSALYFCASSVGGSYNSPLHFGNGTRLTVT.